The T cell receptor beta chain under discussion was sequenced for a study of identical twins (dated by TCRdb to about 2016). In terms of the full investigation: The study deep-sequenced TCR alpha and beta repertoires from monozygotic twins, unrelated adults of various ages and cord blood to test whether fetal clonotypes persist. To rule out contamination, replicate twin experiments were performed at different times with different library preparation protocols.

Only healthy Caucasian donors were included. The twin cohort comprised three pairs of female monozygotic twins, all aged roughly 18 to 30 years. CD4+ and CD8+ T cell populations were isolated with positive isolation kits from Invitrogen. This clonotype was seen a few times. No antigen is known for it. No base qualities exist here, and no much larger clone lies one base off it. Library construction relied on 5' RACE. Instrument on record: Illumina HiSeq 2000. A universal primer binding site was introduced by template switching, and a unique molecular identifier was present in the final cDNA, enabling accurate counting of TCR cDNA molecules. Specific primers in the conserved constant-segment region were used to synthesize first-strand cDNA for the TCR alpha and beta chains. To control for contamination, every cDNA library was double barcoded, receiving both a SMART-Mk sample barcode and Illumina barcodes. Two successive PCR steps introduced TruSeq adapter sequences along with Illumina sample barcodes. The Illumina HiSeq platform was used with custom primers to sequence TCR alpha and beta cDNA libraries. On the authors' methods: Unique molecular identifiers were extracted from raw reads with MiGEC, and CDR3 positions were determined with MiXCR. Recombination models were inferred per individual with the repgenHMM and IGoR tools using an EM algorithm. The tcR package in R was used for shared clonotype analysis, with sharing normalized by the product of cloneset sizes. Out-of-frame nonproductive sequences were analyzed to study raw recombination free of thymic and clonal selection effects. TCRdb reanalyzed the raw reads on its own, using fastp at Q25 for trimming and MiXCR for clone calling, and kept in-frame beta chains. Duplicate CDR3 protein sequences are folded into a single record with the most common DNA and genes. TCRdb, not the original authors, processed these V and J calls. For this sample the table gives just under 550,000 distinct CDR3 sequences, of which roughly 15% were detected only once. Together, the top ten hold roughly 0.42% of the sample.

The germline V gene provides CDR1 SGHRS and CDR2 YFSETQ. V loses 4 bases at its end and J loses 3 bases; junction bases beyond the gene matches: 6. Measured from the cysteine to the phenylalanine, the CDR3 is 15 residues long. The only DNA kept is the CDR3, 45 bases in frame from the first base. Points the paper makes about the study in general: In monozygotic twins, recombination models systematically underestimated out-of-frame TCR alpha sharing, but the models matched the sharing seen between unrelated individuals. Invariant T cells such as MAIT and iNKT could partly confound zero-insertion analyses, although diverse VJ usage argued against such confounding for most clonotypes. Because the same donors could not be followed over many years, the conclusions depended on cross-sectional statistical analysis. Excess twin sharing in beta out-of-frame sequences was weaker because fewer shared sequences lowered the signal-to-noise ratio. Fewer insertions were carried by abundant cord blood beta clonotypes; a weaker similar trend was observed in young adult naive repertoires, while no such trend was observed in memory repertoires. Compared with coincidental sharing between unrelated individuals, an excess of low generation-probability sequences was observed among out-of-frame TCR alpha sequences shared between twins.

The same data also contributed to another study, on yellow fever vaccine responses in identical twins. According to the second study: The authors reported that the T cell response to vaccination in identical twins appeared partly convergent and partly personalized. In identical twins, the study followed T cell clones that responded to the vaccine with precision.

This clonotype was sampled from a woman aged 18-29 years in good health. The sequence joins TRBV5-1 to TRBJ2-2, and TRBD1 aligns with 7 junction nucleotides. Sequencing was carried out using CD4+ T cells sorted from blood. The nucleotide sequence reads TGCGCCAGCAGCGGGGACAGATCATACACCGGGGAGCTGTTTTTT. Translated, it reads CASSGDRSYTGELFF.